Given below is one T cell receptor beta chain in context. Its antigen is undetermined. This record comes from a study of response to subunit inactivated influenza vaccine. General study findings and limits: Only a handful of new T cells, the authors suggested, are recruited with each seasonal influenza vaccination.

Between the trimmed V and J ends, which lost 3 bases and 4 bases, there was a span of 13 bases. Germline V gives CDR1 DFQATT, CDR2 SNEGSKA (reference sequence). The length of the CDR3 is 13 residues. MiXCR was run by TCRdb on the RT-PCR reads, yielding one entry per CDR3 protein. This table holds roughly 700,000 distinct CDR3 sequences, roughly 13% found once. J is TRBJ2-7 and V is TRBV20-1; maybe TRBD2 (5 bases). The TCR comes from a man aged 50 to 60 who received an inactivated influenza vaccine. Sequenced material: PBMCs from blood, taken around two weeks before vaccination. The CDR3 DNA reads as TGCAGTGCTAGCGGGAAATTTTCGTACGAGCAGTACTTC. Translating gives CSASGKFSYEQYF.